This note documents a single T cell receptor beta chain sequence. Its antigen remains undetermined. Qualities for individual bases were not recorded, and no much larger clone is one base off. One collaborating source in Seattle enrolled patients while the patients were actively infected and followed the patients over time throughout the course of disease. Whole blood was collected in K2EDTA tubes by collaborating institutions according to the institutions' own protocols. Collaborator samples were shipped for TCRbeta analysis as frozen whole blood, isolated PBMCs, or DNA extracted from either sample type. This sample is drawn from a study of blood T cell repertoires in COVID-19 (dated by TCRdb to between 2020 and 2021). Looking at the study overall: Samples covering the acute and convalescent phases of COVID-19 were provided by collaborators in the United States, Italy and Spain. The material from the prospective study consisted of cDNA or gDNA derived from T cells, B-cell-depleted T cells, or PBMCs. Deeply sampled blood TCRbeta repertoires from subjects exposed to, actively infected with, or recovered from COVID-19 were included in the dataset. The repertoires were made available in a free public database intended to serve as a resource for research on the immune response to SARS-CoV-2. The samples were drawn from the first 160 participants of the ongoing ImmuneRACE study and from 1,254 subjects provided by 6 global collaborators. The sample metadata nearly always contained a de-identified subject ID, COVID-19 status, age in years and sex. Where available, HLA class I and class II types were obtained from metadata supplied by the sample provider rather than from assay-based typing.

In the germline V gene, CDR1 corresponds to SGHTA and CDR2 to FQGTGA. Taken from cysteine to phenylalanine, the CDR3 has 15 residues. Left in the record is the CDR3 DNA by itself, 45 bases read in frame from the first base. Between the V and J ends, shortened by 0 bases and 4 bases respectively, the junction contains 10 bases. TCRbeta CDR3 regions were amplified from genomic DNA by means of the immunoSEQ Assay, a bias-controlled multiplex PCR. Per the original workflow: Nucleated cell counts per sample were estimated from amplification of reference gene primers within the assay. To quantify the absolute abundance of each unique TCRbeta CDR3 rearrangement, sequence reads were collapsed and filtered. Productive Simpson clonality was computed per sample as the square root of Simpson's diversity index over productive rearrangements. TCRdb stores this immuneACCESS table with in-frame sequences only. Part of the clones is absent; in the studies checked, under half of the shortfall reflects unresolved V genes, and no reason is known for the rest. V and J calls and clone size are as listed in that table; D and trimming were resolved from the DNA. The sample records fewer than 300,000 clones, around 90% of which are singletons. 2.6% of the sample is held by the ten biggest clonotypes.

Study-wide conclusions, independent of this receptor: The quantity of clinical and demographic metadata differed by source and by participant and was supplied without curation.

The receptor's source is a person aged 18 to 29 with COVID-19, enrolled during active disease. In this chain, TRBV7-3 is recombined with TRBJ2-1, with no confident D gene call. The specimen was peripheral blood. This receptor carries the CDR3 CASSLTSASYNEQFF. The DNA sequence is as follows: TGTGCCAGCAGCTTAACGTCGGCTAGTTACAATGAGCAGTTCTTC.